What follows are 14 T cell receptor beta chains derived from one specimen sequenced in a study of beta chain features in type 1 diabetes. TCRB transcripts that were expressed got sequenced, as all of the isolated RNA had been reverse transcribed. Measured with immunoSEQ multiplex PCR; TCRdb has only the in-frame clones, and not every one. The sample includes roughly 450,000 clones, about an eighth of them seen just once. Sample: naive CD4+ T cells from blood. Receptors originate from a woman aged 18 to 35 in good health.

The sample holds a few counts of this clone. The J gene is TRBJ1-6, the V gene TRBV14; 8 bases are a match to TRBD1. CDR1 and CDR2 (germline): SGHDN, FVKESK. The ends lost 6 bases at V and 7 bases at J; junction bases unmatched: 14. The CDR3 length is 17 residues. The CDR3 bases are TGTGCCAGCAGTCGAAATGCGGCAGGGGGCTGGAATTCACCCCTCCACTTT. It codes for CASSRNAAGGWNSPLHF. Drawing the rest from reference TRBV14 and TRBJ1-6, the complete variable domain is EAGVTQFPSHSVIEKGQTVTLRCDPISGHDNLYWYRRVMGKEIKFLLHFVKESKQDESGMPNNRFLAERTGGTYSTLKVQPAELEDSGVYFCASSRNAAGGWNSPLHFGNGTRLTVT.

This clone has a handful of counts. This chain connects TRBV5-6 to TRBJ2-5; D gene unclear. Between the trimmed V and J ends, which lost 4 bases and 13 bases, there was a span of 14 bases. The CDR3 covers 11 residues. Germline assignment: CDR1 SGHDT and CDR2 YYEEEE. CDR3 DNA: TGTGCCAGCAGCAAATACCGGGCCTCGTACTTC. Protein: CASSKYRASYF.

This clone appeared many times. The CDR3 nucleotides read TGTGCCAGCAGCCAAAAGGGCAGGGGGACCAACGTCCTGACTTTC. Translating it yields CASSQKGRGTNVLTF. V gene TRBV14 combines with J gene TRBJ2-6; 7 bases fit TRBD1. This CDR3 contains 15 residues. With 2 bases clipped from V and 8 bases from J, the junction kept 6 bases outside the gene matches. Germline lookup yields CDR1 SGHDN and CDR2 FVKESK.

A few counts support this clone. For the CDR3, the DNA is TGCGCCAGCAGCCAACCGGGACAGGGAAACATTCAGTACTTC. This codes for CASSQPGQGNIQYF. The chain carries TRBV5-1 and TRBJ2-4; the match to TRBD1 covers 9 bases. The germline CDR1 and CDR2 sequences are SGHRS and YFSETQ. The CDR3 totals 14 residues. Trimming cost V 4 bases and J 6 bases; bases outside gene matches: 5.

The rearrangement joins TRBV7-2 to TRBJ2-5; D call uncertain. CDR1 SGHTA and CDR2 FQGNSA come from the germline V gene. Trimming took 1 base from V and 7 from J, leaving 13 bases between them. CDR3 size: 14 residues. CDR3 sequence (DNA): TGTGCCAGCAGCTTAGTTTTAGCCCTTGCGACCCAGTACTTC. It specifies CASSLVLALATQYF.

The rearrangement joins TRBV5-1 to TRBJ2-3; no clear D. The CDR3 has 12 residues. The V and J ends lost 1 base and 6 bases respectively, with 6 bases between them. Germline V gene lookup returns CDR1 SGHRS and CDR2 YFSETQ. The CDR3: CASSLPEDTQYF. The CDR3 coding sequence is TGCGCCAGCAGCTTGCCGGAGGATACGCAGTATTTT. The variable domain in full, completed from reference TRBV5-1 and TRBJ2-3, reads KAGVTQTPRYLIKTRGQQVTLSCSPISGHRSVSWYQQTPGQGLQFLFEYFSETQRNKGNFPGRFSGRQFSNSRSEMNVSTLELGDSALYLCASSLPEDTQYFGPGTRLTVL.

This sequence joins TRBV18 and TRBJ2-3; unclear D gene. The germline CDR1 and CDR2 sequences are KGHSH and LQKENI. Between the trimmed V and J ends, which lost 3 bases and 5 bases, there was a span of 6 bases. The length of the CDR3 is 12 residues. The CDR3 region has the DNA TGTGCCAGCTCACCTAACGAAGATACGCAGTATTTT. This translates into CASSPNEDTQYF.

This clone was observed a few times. The J gene is TRBJ2-7, the V gene TRBV7-2, with TRBD2 matching over 10 bases. V lost 1 base, J lost 6 bases, and 9 bases stayed unmatched. Germline CDR1 SGHTA, CDR2 FQGNSA. The CDR3 covers 16 residues. The CDR3 DNA reads as TGTGCCAGCAGCTTAGGAAGGGCTAGCGGGAGAGCCGAGCAGTACTTC. This sequence encodes CASSLGRASGRAEQYF.

A few counts support this clone. The genes are TRBV9 and TRBJ1-1, with D maybe TRBD1 (6 bases). The V end was cut by 1 base, the J end by 5 bases, with 18 bases between. This CDR3 is built from 16 residues. Per the germline V gene, CDR1 is SGDLS and CDR2 is YYNGEE. The CDR3 DNA sequence: TGTGCCAGCAGCGTATTTCGGGCAGGGGTTCGTACTGAAGCTTTCTTT. As protein: CASSVFRAGVRTEAFF.

The J gene is TRBJ2-7, the V gene TRBV15; TRBD1 matches 7 bases. V shed 1 base, J shed 0 bases, and the junction held 0 bases outside the gene matches. The CDR3 consists of 14 residues. Germline V gives CDR1 LNHNV, CDR2 YYDKDF (reference sequence). CDR3 sequence reads: CATSRGDSSYEQYF. In DNA, the CDR3 is TGTGCCACCAGCAGAGGGGACAGCTCCTACGAGCAGTACTTC.

This rearrangement joins TRBV4-2 to TRBJ2-5; D ambiguous. This CDR3 has 14 amino acids. The germline V gene has CDR1 LGHNA and CDR2 YNFKEQ. V lost 0 bases and J lost 4, with 9 bases in between. For the CDR3, the DNA is TGTGCCAGCAGCCAAGAGACGGGTCTAGAGACCCAGTACTTC. It encodes CASSQETGLETQYF.

This CDR3 is CASETWRRTSTDTQYF. The CDR3 coding sequence is TGTGCCAGCGAAACCTGGCGGAGGACCTCCACAGATACGCAGTATTTT. The genes are TRBV7-2 and TRBJ2-3, with D maybe TRBD2 (5 bases). Germline CDR1 reads SGHTA; CDR2 reads FQGNSA. V lost 8 bases and J lost 2, with 20 bases in between. CDR3 length equals 16 residues.

This clone was counted between two and nine times. The chain couples TRBV9 to TRBJ2-1, with TRBD2 matching 8 bases. Germline CDR1 and CDR2: SGDLS and YYNGEE. The V gene end was trimmed by 1 base and the J gene end by 3 bases; junction bases not matched to a gene: 6. CDR3 size: 16 residues. The CDR3 sequence: CASSVKTAGGYNEQFF. In DNA, the CDR3 is TGTGCCAGCAGCGTAAAAACCGCGGGGGGCTACAATGAGCAGTTCTTC.

The chain employs TRBV7-9 and TRBJ1-1; D may be TRBD1 (5 bases). Looked up from germline, CDR1 is SEHNR and CDR2 is FQNEAQ (reference sequence). V lost 2 bases and J lost 3, with 10 bases in between. The CDR3 covers 14 residues. This CDR3 is CASSLQGTDTEAFF. In DNA, the CDR3 is TGTGCCAGCAGCTTACAGGGCACGGACACTGAAGCTTTCTTT. Full variable domain (missing parts from reference TRBV7-9 and TRBJ1-1): DTGVSQNPRHKITKRGQNVTFRCDPISEHNRLYWYRQTLGQGPEFLTYFQNEAQLEKSRLLSDRFSAERPKGSFSTLEIQRTEQGDSAMYLCASSLQGTDTEAFFGQGTRLTVV.